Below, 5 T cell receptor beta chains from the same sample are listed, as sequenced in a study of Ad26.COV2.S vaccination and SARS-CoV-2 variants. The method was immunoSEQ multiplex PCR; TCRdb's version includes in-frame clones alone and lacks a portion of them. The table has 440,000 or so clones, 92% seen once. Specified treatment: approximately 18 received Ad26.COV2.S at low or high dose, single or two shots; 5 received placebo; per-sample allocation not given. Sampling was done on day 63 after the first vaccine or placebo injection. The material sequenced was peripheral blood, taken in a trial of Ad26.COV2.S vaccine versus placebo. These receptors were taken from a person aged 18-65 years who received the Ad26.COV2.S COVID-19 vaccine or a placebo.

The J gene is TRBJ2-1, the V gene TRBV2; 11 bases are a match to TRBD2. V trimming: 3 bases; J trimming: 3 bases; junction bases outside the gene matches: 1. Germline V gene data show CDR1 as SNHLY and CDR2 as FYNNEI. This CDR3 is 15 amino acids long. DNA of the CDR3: TGTGCCAGCAGTGATGGGACTAGCGGCTACAATGAGCAGTTCTTC. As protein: CASSDGTSGYNEQFF.

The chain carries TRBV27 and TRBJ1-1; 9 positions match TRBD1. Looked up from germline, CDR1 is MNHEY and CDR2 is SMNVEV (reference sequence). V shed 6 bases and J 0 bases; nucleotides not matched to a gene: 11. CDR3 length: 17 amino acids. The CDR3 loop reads CASSRWDRAGMNTEAFF. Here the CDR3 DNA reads TGTGCCAGCAGCCGATGGGACAGGGCGGGAATGAACACTGAAGCTTTCTTT.

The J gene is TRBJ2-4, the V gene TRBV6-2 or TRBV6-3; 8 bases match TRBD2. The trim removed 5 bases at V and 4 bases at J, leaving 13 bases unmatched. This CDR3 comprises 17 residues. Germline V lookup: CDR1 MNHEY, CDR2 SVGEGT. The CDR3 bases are TGTGCCAGCAGTCCACTGCTAACCGGGACTAGTAAAAACATTCAGTACTTC. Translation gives CASSPLLTGTSKNIQYF.

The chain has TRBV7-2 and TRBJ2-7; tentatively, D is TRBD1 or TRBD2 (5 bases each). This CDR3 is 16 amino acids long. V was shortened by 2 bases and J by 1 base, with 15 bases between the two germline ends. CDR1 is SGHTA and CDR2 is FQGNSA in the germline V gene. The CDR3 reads CASSLIVSGTSYEQYF. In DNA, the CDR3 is TGTGCCAGCAGCTTAATTGTATCAGGGACGTCCTACGAGCAGTACTTC. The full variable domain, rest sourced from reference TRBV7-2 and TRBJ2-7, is GAGVSQSPSNKVTEKGKDVELRCDPISGHTALYWYRQSLGQGLEFLIYFQGNSAPDKSGLPSDRFSAERTGGSVSTLTIQRTQQEDSAVYLCASSLIVSGTSYEQYFGPGTRLTVT.

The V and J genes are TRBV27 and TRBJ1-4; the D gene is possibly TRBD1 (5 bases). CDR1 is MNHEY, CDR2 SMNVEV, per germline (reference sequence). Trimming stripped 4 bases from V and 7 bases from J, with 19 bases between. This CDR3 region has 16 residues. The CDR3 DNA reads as TGTGCCAGCAGTTCCCCAGATGGGGCCTGGGGTGAAAAACTGTTTTTT. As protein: CASSSPDGAWGEKLFF.